This T cell receptor beta chain comes out of a study of blood T cell repertoires in COVID-19. Study-level information: The origin of the acute and convalescent COVID-19 samples was the United States, Italy and Spain.

TCRdb's table, derived via immunoSEQ multiplex PCR, lists solely in-frame clones and lacks some. The data contain about 36,000 clones, about 82% of them singletons. The CDR3 spans 15 residues. Germline V CDR1 and CDR2: LGHDT, YNNKEL (reference sequence). The V and J ends lost 1 base and 0 bases respectively, with 10 bases between them. This chain joins TRBV3-1 (or the pseudogene TRBV3-2) and TRBJ2-7, with TRBD2 as a possible D gene (7 bases). Material for sequencing was peripheral blood. The receptor comes from a human donor in a cohort sampled during active COVID-19. The CDR3 spells CASSQGRGGSYEQYF. CDR3 DNA sequence: TGTGCCAGCAGCCAAGGGAGGGGGGGCTCCTACGAGCAGTACTTC.